What follows are 21 T cell receptor beta chains derived from one specimen sequenced in a study of T cell responses to AZD1222 COVID-19 vaccine. Sequenced by immunoSEQ multiplex PCR; TCRdb stores in-frame clones only, minus some. The sample yields about 130,000 clones, roughly 90% seen once. Sequenced here: peripheral blood, sampled on day 0 of AZD1222 vaccination. These receptors were taken from an adult in good health.

The CDR3 loop reads CASRNPSGNTIYF. The CDR3, as DNA: TGCGCCAGCAGGAATCCCTCTGGAAACACCATATATTTT. The chain joins TRBV5-1 to TRBJ1-3, with D unclear. In germline, CDR1 is SGHRS, CDR2 YFSETQ. The CDR3 has 13 amino acids. Trimming shortened V by 5 bases and J by 0 bases, and 6 bases separated the two germline ends. Together with reference TRBV5-1 and TRBJ1-3, the CDR3 gives the full variable domain: KAGVTQTPRYLIKTRGQQVTLSCSPISGHRSVSWYQQTPGQGLQFLFEYFSETQRNKGNFPGRFSGRQFSNSRSEMNVSTLELGDSALYLCASRNPSGNTIYFGEGSWLTVV.

The rearrangement uses TRBV5-4 and TRBJ1-2; the match to TRBD1 covers 8 bases. Trimming at V came to 5 bases and at J to 5 bases, leaving 8 bases not matched to a gene. Germline values: CDR1 SGHNT, CDR2 YYREEE (reference sequence). The CDR3 covers 14 residues. CDR3 residues: CASSSGQGSYGYTF. CDR3 DNA: TGTGCCAGCAGTTCCGGACAGGGTTCGTATGGCTACACCTTC. Full variable domain (remainder filled in from reference TRBV5-4 and TRBJ1-2): ETGVTQSPTHLIKTRGQQVTLRCSSQSGHNTVSWYQQALGQGPQFIFQYYREEENGRGNFPPRFSGLQFPNYSSELNVNALELDDSALYLCASSSGQGSYGYTFGSGTRLTVV.

V usage is TRBV3-1 (or the pseudogene TRBV3-2) and J usage is TRBJ1-2; D remains unclear. This CDR3 comprises 11 residues. The germline V gene has CDR1 LGHDT and CDR2 YNNKEL (reference sequence). Trimming left V 3 bases short and J 5 bases short, with 4 bases between. The DNA of the CDR3 is TGTGCCAGCAGCCATCCGTATGGCTACACCTTC. Encoded protein: CASSHPYGYTF.

The V call is TRBV11-2, the J call TRBJ2-7; 8 positions agree with TRBD2. Germline V CDR1 and CDR2: SGHAT, FQNNGV. The CDR3 consists of 15 residues. The V gene end was trimmed by 3 bases and the J gene end by 6 bases; junction bases not matched to a gene: 10. This CDR3 is CASSLGVGGRLEQYF. CDR3 coding DNA: TGTGCCAGCAGCTTGGGCGTGGGCGGGAGGCTCGAGCAGTACTTC.

The V and J genes are TRBV28 and TRBJ1-2; a weak D match, TRBD1 (6 bases). V lost 5 bases and J 5 bases, leaving 15 bases between the germline ends. CDR3 length: 14 residues. The germline V gene encodes CDR1 MDHEN and CDR2 SYDVKM. The CDR3 nucleotides are TGTGCCAGCAGTCCGAGGGCAGGGGCGTATGGCTACACCTTC. Residues: CASSPRAGAYGYTF.

The gene calls are TRBV20-1 and TRBJ1-2, with D unclear. The CDR3 totals 11 residues. The germline V gene encodes CDR1 DFQATT and CDR2 SNEGSKA (reference sequence). Trimming shortened V by 0 bases and J by 10 bases, and 9 bases separated the two germline ends. Here the CDR3 reads CSARDWIAYTF. The CDR3 DNA sequence: TGCAGTGCTAGAGATTGGATAGCCTACACCTTC.

This chain uses TRBV29-1 with TRBJ2-7; 7 bases line up with TRBD1. The CDR3 is 16 residues long. V lost 0 bases, J lost 1 base, and 9 bases stayed unmatched. CDR1 SQVTM and CDR2 ANQGSEA come from the germline V gene. The CDR3 reads CSVEDGHRGGSYEQYF. For the CDR3, the DNA is TGCAGCGTTGAAGATGGTCACAGGGGTGGGTCCTACGAGCAGTACTTC.

V gene TRBV3-1 (or the pseudogene TRBV3-2) combines with J gene TRBJ2-1, with D possibly TRBD2 on 5 matching bases. V lost 4 bases, J lost 2 bases, and 18 bases lay in between. The CDR3 has 17 amino acids. Per germline, CDR1 LGHDT and CDR2 YNNKEL (reference sequence). The CDR3 region has the DNA TGTGCCAGCAGCCCTGAAGAAAGCGGATCCACCTACAATGAGCAGTTCTTC. Encoded protein: CASSPEESGSTYNEQFF.

The rearrangement uses TRBV6-7 and TRBJ2-1, with 7 positions matching TRBD1. TRBV6-7 belongs to the ORF category, with a function that is uncertain. Germline trimming cut 1 base from V and 9 bases from J; bases unmatched to any gene: 6. This CDR3 contains 14 residues. The CDR3 sequence: CASSYFSTGCEQFF. DNA for the CDR3: TGTGCCAGCAGTTACTTCTCGACAGGGTGTGAGCAGTTCTTC.

The V gene is TRBV5-1, the J gene TRBJ2-5, with D perhaps matching TRBD1 (5 bases). CDR1 is SGHRS and CDR2 is YFSETQ in the germline V gene. Trimming stripped 4 bases from V and 0 bases from J, with 16 bases between. The CDR3 spans 16 residues. CDR3 loop: CASSAGNIGYQETQYF. The DNA for the CDR3 is TGCGCCAGCAGCGCAGGGAATATAGGCTACCAAGAGACCCAGTACTTC.

V gene TRBV10-3 combines with J gene TRBJ2-7, with D possibly being TRBD1 or TRBD2 (5 bases each). Germline CDR1 and CDR2: ENHRY and SYGVKD. The CDR3 is 14 residues long. V lost 8 bases, J lost 6 bases, and 20 bases lay in between. CDR3 protein: CAIGKEGLGAEQYF. Here the CDR3 DNA reads TGTGCCATCGGGAAAGAGGGGTTGGGAGCCGAGCAGTACTTC.

The chain has TRBV19 and TRBJ1-4; 7 bases are a match to TRBD1. The CDR3 has 13 amino acids. The ends lost 7 bases at V and 8 bases at J; junction bases unmatched: 7. Looked up from germline, CDR1 is LNHDA and CDR2 is SQIVND (reference sequence). In DNA, the CDR3 is TGTGCCAGTACCGACAGGGTAGGGGAAAAACTGTTTTTT. Residues: CASTDRVGEKLFF.

In DNA form, the CDR3 reads TGTGCCAGCAGCGTGGATGGATCAGAAGCTTTCTTT. Its translation is CASSVDGSEAFF. The V call is TRBV9, the J call TRBJ1-1; D is unresolved. This CDR3 spans 12 amino acids. Trimming removed 2 bases at V and 8 bases at J, with 10 bases between. Germline V gene sequence: CDR1 SGDLS, CDR2 YYNGEE.

This sequence joins TRBV2 and TRBJ2-3; TRBD1 agrees at 8 bases. The CDR3 runs 16 residues. The germline gives CDR1 SNHLY, CDR2 FYNNEI. J gave up 0 bases and V 6 bases, and 8 bases lay outside the gene matches. In DNA, the CDR3 is TGTGCCAGCAGGGAATCAGGGGGCTGGAGCACAGATACGCAGTATTTT. It codes for CASRESGGWSTDTQYF.

As concerns this clone: Given the absence of the conserved phenylalanine or tryptophan at the CDR3 end, a read error is likely. The limits of the CDR3 on the DNA are not certain, so only TCRdb's listed CDR3 is given. CDR3 in amino acids: CSAKPGTE. V is TRBV20-1 and J is TRBJ2-6; the DNA was not used to check the table's D call, TRBD1. The CDR3 extends over 8 residues, inclusive of both ends. The V gene's germline CDR1 is DFQATT and CDR2 SNEGSKA (reference sequence).

This chain links TRBV19 with TRBJ1-3; TRBD1 might be the D (5 bases). Germline CDR1 reads LNHDA; CDR2 reads SQIVND (reference sequence). The length of the CDR3 is 14 residues. With 5 bases removed from V and 0 bases from J, the gap between germline ends came to 8 bases. DNA for the CDR3: TGTGCCAGTAGTTGGGGGACCTCTGGAAACACCATATATTTT. The encoded protein is CASSWGTSGNTIYF.

The chain carries TRBV15 and TRBJ2-7; 9 bases fit TRBD1. The CDR3 runs 15 residues. Looked up from germline, CDR1 is LNHNV and CDR2 is YYDKDF (reference sequence). With 1 base clipped from V and 3 bases from J, the junction kept 4 bases outside the gene matches. DNA for the CDR3: TGTGCCACCAGCAGAGCTCGACAGGGGGGCTACGAGCAGTACTTC. Amino acids: CATSRARQGGYEQYF.

This chain joins TRBV5-1 and TRBJ2-1; TRBD2 matches at 7 bases. V dropped 2 bases and J dropped 5; count of bases not matched to a gene: 10. The CDR3 has 16 amino acids. CDR1 and CDR2 (germline): SGHRS, YFSETQ. The CDR3 reads CASSFRPSGGDNEQFF. The CDR3 nucleotides are TGCGCCAGCAGCTTCCGACCTAGCGGAGGGGACAATGAGCAGTTCTTC.

V and J are TRBV21-1 and TRBJ2-7; the table calls TRBD2, which could not be checked here. TRBV21-1 has pseudogene status. The CDR3 covers 16 residues. CDR3 bases: TGTGCCAGCAGCAAGAGGGGGGGAGAACTGTCGGGCGAGCAGTACTTC. Translating gives CASSKRGGELSGEQYF.

The V gene is TRBV4-1, the J gene TRBJ2-2; 9 bases fit TRBD1. V shed 8 bases and J 6 bases; nucleotides not matched to a gene: 10. The CDR3 is 15 amino acids. Germline V gene sequence: CDR1 MGHRA, CDR2 YSYEKL. This CDR3 reads CASGIQGASAGELFF. CDR3 nucleotides: TGCGCCAGCGGTATACAGGGGGCAAGTGCCGGGGAGCTGTTTTTT.

The genes are TRBV7-8 and TRBJ2-2, with TRBD2 matching over 7 bases. The CDR3 is 16 residues long. With V trimmed by 1 base and J by 3 bases, 5 bases remained unmatched. CDR1 is SGHVS and CDR2 is FQNEAQ in the germline V gene. Here the CDR3 DNA reads TGTGCCAGCAGCTTAGGCAGCGGGGAGTACACCGGGGAGCTGTTTTTT. Its translation is CASSLGSGEYTGELFF.